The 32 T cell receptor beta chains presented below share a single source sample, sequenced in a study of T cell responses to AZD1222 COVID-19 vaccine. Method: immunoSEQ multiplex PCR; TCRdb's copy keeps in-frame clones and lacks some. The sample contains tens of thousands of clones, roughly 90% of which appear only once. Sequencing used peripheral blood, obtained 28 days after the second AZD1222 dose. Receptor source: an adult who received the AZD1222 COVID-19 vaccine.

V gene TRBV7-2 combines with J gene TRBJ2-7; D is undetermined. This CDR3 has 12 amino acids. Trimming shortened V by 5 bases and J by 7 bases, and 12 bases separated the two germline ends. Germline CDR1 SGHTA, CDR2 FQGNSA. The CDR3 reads CASSPQKGEQYF. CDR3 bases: TGTGCCAGCAGCCCCCAGAAGGGTGAGCAGTACTTC.

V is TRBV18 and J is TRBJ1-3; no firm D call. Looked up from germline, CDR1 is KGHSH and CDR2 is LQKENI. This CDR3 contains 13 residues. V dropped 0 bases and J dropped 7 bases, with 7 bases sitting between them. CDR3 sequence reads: CASSPPSGNTIYF. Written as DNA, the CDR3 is TGTGCCAGCTCACCACCGTCGGGTAACACCATATATTTT.

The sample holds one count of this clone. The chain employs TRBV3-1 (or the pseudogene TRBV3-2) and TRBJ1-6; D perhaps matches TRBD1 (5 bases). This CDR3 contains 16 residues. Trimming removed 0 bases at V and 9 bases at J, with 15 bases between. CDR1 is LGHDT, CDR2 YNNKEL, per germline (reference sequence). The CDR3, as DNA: TGTGCCAGCAGCCAAGATGTAGGGGCAGGAGTTTCACCCCTCCACTTT. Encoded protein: CASSQDVGAGVSPLHF.

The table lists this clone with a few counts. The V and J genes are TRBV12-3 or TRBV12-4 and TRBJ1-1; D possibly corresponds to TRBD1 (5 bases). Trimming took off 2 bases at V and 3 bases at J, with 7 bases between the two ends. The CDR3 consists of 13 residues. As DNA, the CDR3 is TGTGCCAGCAGTTTACAGGGCTACACTGAAGCTTTCTTT. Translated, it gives CASSLQGYTEAFF.

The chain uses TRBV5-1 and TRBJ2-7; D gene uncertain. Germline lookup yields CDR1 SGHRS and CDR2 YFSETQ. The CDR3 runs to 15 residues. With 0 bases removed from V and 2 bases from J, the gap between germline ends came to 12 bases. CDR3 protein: CASSLEPQVPYEQYF. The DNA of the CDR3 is TGCGCCAGCAGCTTGGAGCCTCAGGTTCCCTACGAGCAGTACTTC.

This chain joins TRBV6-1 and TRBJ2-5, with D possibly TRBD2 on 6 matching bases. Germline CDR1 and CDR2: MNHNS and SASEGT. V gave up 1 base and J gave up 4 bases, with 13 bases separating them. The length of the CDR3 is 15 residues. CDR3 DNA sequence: TGTGCCAGCAGTGAAGTGAAAGCCGGGGGAGAGACCCAGTACTTC. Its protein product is CASSEVKAGGETQYF.

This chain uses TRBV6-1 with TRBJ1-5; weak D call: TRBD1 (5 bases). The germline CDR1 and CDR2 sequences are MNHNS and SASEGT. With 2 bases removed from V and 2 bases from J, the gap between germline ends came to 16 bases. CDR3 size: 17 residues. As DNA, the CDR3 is TGTGCCAGCAGTGAACTTAGGAGGGGCCGGGGCAATCAGCCCCAGCATTTT. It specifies CASSELRRGRGNQPQHF.

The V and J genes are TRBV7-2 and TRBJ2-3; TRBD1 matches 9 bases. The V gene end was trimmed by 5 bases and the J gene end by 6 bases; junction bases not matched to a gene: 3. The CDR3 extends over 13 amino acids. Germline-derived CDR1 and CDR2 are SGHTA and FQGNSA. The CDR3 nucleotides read TGTGCCAGCAGCCAAGACAGGGGGGATACGCAGTATTTT. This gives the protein CASSQDRGDTQYF. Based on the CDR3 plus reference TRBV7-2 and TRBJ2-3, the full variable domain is GAGVSQSPSNKVTEKGKDVELRCDPISGHTALYWYRQSLGQGLEFLIYFQGNSAPDKSGLPSDRFSAERTGGSVSTLTIQRTQQEDSAVYLCASSQDRGDTQYFGPGTRLTVL.

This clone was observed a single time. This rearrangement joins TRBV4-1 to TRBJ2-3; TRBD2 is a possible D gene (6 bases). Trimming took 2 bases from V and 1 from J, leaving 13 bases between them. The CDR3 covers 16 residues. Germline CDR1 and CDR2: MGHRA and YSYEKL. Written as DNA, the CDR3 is TGCGCCAGCAGCCAACCTGGGCGGGATCGCACAGATACGCAGTATTTT. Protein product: CASSQPGRDRTDTQYF.

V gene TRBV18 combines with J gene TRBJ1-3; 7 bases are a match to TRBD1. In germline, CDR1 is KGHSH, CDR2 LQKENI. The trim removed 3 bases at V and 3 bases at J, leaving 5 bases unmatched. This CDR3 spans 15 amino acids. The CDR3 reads CASSPNRGGGNTIYF. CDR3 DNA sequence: TGTGCCAGCTCACCCAACAGGGGAGGTGGAAACACCATATATTTT.

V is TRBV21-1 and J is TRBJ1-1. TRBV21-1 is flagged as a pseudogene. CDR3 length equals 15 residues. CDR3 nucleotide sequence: TGTGCCAGCAGCAAAGAGACCGATCTGAACACTGAAGCTTTCTTT. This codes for CASSKETDLNTEAFF.

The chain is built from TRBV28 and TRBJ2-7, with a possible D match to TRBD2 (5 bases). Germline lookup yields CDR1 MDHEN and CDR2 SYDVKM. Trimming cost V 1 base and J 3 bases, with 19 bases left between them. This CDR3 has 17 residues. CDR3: CASSLSPDSTTDYEQYF. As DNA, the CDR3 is TGTGCCAGCAGTTTATCCCCGGATTCGACTACTGACTACGAGCAGTACTTC.

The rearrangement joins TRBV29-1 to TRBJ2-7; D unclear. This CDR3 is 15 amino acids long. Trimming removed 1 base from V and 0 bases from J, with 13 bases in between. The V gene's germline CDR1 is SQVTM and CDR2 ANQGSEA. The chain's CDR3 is CSVEGGQASSYEQYF. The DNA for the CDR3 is TGCAGCGTTGAAGGGGGTCAGGCGTCCTCCTACGAGCAGTACTTC.

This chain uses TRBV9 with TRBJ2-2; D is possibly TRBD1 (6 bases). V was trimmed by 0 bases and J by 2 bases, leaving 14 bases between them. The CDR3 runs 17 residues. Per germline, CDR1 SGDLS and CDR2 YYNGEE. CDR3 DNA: TGTGCCAGCAGCGTAGCCTCCCAGGGGCTAAACACCGGGGAGCTGTTTTTT. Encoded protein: CASSVASQGLNTGELFF.

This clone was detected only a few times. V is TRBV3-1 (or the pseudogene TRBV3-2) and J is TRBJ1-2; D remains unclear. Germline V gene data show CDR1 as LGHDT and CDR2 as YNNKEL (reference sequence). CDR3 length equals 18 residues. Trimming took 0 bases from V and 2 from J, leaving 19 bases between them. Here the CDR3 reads CASSQDFYVGSLNYGYTF. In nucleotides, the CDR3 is TGTGCCAGCAGCCAAGATTTTTACGTGGGGTCCTTAAACTATGGCTACACCTTC.

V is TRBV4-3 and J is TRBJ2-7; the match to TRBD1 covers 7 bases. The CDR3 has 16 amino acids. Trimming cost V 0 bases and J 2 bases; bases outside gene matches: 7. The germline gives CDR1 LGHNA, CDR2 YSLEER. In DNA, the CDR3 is TGCGCCAGCAGCCAAGATATTAGGGACAGCCCCTACGAGCAGTACTTC. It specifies CASSQDIRDSPYEQYF.

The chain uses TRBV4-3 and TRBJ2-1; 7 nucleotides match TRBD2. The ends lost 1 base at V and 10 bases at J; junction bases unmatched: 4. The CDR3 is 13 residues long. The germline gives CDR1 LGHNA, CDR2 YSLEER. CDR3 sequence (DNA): TGCGCCAGCAGCCAAGGTTTAGCGGGCGAGCAGTTCTTC. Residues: CASSQGLAGEQFF.

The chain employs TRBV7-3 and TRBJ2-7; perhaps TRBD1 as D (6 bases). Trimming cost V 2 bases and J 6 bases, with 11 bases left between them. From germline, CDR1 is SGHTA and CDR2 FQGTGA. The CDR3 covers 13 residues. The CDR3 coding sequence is TGTGCCAGCAGCTTATACGGGACATCCGAGCAGTACTTC. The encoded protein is CASSLYGTSEQYF.

The CDR3 spells CASSRENTGELFF. The CDR3 DNA reads TGTGCCAGCAGCAGGGAGAACACCGGGGAGCTGTTTTTT. The genes are TRBV6-5 and TRBJ2-2, with D perhaps TRBD1 (5 bases). V was cut by 6 bases and J by 1 base, with 6 bases left in between. Per the germline V gene, CDR1 is MNHEY and CDR2 is SVGAGI. The CDR3 runs 13 residues.

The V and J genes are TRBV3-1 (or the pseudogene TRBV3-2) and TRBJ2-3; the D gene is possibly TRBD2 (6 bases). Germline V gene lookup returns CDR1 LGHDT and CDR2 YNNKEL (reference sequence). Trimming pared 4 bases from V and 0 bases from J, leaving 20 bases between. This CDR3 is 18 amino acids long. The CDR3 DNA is TGTGCCAGCAGCCCCCTCGGGTGGGCGGGGCCAAGCACAGATACGCAGTATTTT. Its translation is CASSPLGWAGPSTDTQYF.

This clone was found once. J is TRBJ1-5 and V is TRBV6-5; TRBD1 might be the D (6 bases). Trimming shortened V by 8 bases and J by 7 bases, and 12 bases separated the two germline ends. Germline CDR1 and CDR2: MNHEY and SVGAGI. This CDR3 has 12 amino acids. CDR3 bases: TGTGCCAGCGGTCAGGGGCAACAGCCCCAGCATTTT. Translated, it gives CASGQGQQPQHF.

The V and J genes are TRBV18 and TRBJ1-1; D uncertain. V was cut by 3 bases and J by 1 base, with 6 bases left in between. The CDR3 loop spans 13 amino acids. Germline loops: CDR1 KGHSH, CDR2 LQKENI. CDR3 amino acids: CASSPRKNTEAFF. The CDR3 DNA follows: TGTGCCAGCTCACCCCGGAAGAACACTGAAGCTTTCTTT.

The CDR3 DNA reads TGTGCCATCACCCGCGGGGGACCTGACACAGATACGCAGTATTTT. Its protein is CAITRGGPDTDTQYF. The V call is TRBV10-3, the J call TRBJ2-3; 7 nucleotides line up with TRBD2. This CDR3 has 15 amino acids. V was pared by 7 bases and J by 2 bases, with 9 bases of the junction left unmatched. Germline CDR1 ENHRY, CDR2 SYGVKD.

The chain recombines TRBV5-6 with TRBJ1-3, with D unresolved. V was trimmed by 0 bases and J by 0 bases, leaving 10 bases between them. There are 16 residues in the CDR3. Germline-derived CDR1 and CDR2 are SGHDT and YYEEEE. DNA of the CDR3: TGTGCCAGCAGCTTGGGAGGTCCTAACTCTGGAAACACCATATATTTT. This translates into CASSLGGPNSGNTIYF.

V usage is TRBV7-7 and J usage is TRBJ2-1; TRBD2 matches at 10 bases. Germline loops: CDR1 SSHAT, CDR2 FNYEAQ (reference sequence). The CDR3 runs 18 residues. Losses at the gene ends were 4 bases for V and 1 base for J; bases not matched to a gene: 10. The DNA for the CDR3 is TGTGCCAGCAGCTCCAGCGGGGGGGCCCGGGGGTCCTACAATGAGCAGTTCTTC. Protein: CASSSSGGARGSYNEQFF. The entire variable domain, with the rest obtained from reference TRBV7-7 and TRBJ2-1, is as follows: GAGVSQSPRYKVTKRGQDVTLRCDPISSHATLYWYQQALGQGPEFLTYFNYEAQPDKSGLPSDRFSAERPEGSISTLTIQRTEQRDSAMYRCASSSSGGARGSYNEQFFGPGTRLTVL.

CDR3 bases: TGTGCCAGTAGTATCCCGGGACAGGCTAGCACAGATACGCAGTATTTT. It specifies CASSIPGQASTDTQYF. The chain recombines TRBV19 with TRBJ2-3, with TRBD1 matching over 8 bases. The CDR3 sequence is 16 residues long. The V gene's germline CDR1 is LNHDA and CDR2 SQIVND (reference sequence). V shed 3 bases, J shed 0 bases, and the junction held 5 bases outside the gene matches. The full variable domain, its missing parts supplied by reference TRBV19 and TRBJ2-3, is DGGITQSPKYLFRKEGQNVTLSCEQNLNHDAMYWYRQDPGQGLRLIYYSQIVNDFQKGDIAEGYSVSREKKESFPLTVTSAQKNPTAFYLCASSIPGQASTDTQYFGPGTRLTVL.

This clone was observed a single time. The CDR3 loop reads CASSLIGGWPGELFF. DNA for the CDR3: TGTGCCAGCAGCTTAATTGGCGGCTGGCCCGGGGAGCTGTTTTTT. V gene TRBV7-9 combines with J gene TRBJ2-2, with no clear D. V was trimmed by 2 bases and J by 6 bases, leaving 13 bases between them. This CDR3 has 15 amino acids. Germline V gene data show CDR1 as SEHNR and CDR2 as FQNEAQ (reference sequence). Variable domain in full (rest from reference TRBV7-9 and TRBJ2-2): DTGVSQNPRHKITKRGQNVTFRCDPISEHNRLYWYRQTLGQGPEFLTYFQNEAQLEKSRLLSDRFSAERPKGSFSTLEIQRTEQGDSAMYLCASSLIGGWPGELFFGEGSRLTVL.

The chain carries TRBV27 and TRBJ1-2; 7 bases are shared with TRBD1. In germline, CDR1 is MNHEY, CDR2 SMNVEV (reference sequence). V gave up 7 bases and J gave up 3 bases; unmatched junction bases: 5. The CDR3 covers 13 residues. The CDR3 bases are TGTGCCAGCAAAAACAGGGGTGACTATGGCTACACCTTC. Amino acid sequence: CASKNRGDYGYTF.

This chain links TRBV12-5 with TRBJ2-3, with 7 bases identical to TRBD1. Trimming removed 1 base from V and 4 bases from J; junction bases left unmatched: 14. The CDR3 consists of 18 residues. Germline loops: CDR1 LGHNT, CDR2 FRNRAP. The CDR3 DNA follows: TGTGCTAGTGGTTTGGAAAAAGCCAGGATTCAGGGGGCAGATACGCAGTATTTT. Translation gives CASGLEKARIQGADTQYF.

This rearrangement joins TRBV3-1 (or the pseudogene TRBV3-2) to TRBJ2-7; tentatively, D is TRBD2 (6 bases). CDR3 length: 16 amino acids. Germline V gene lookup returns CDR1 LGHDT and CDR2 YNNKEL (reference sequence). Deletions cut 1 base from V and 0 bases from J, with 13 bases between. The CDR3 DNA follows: TGTGCCAGCAGCCAAGGGAGCGGGCCTAGCTCCTACGAGCAGTACTTC. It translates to CASSQGSGPSSYEQYF.

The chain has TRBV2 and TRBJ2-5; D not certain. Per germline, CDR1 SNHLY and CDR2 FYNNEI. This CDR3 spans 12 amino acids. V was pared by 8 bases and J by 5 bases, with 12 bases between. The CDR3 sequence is CASRAVSETQYF. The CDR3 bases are TGTGCCAGCCGAGCCGTGTCGGAGACCCAGTACTTC.

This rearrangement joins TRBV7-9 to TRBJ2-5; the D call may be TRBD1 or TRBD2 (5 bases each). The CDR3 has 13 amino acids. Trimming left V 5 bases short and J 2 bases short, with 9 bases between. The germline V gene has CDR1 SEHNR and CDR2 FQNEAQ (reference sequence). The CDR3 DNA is TGTGCCAGCAGCCAGGGACGGCAAGAGACCCAGTACTTC. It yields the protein CASSQGRQETQYF.